The present TCR beta chain was sequenced within a study of CD8 T cells in ankylosing spondylitis. The authors made TCR beta libraries by quantitative 5'-RACE with molecular barcodes. TCRdb reprocessed the 5' RACE reads via MiXCR and lists one record per CDR3 protein. The profile shows around 770,000 distinct CDR3 sequences, 15% to 20% of them singletons. Study outcomes and limitations: Characteristic, it appeared, of ankylosing spondylitis blood was a TCR beta motif of several highly homologous variants.

In germline, CDR1 is DFQATT, CDR2 SNEGSKA (reference sequence). V was clipped by 4 bases and J by 5 bases; unmatched bases: 14. The CDR3 length is 16 residues. About this clonotype: Its target is not known.

The sequencing input was blood, either unsorted or a sorted T cell fraction (not recorded which). The sequence came from a male donor with ankylosing spondylitis. The chain uses TRBV20-1 and TRBJ2-3; 8 nucleotides agree with TRBD2. CDR3 protein: CSATGSAGGRGDTQYF. The CDR3 nucleotides are TGCAGTGCTACGGGCTCGGCGGGGGGCCGGGGAGATACGCAGTATTTT.